This is a list of T cell receptor beta chains from one sample in a study of blood T cell repertoires in COVID-19. TCRdb's copy holds only in-frame clones and misses some; the assay was immunoSEQ multiplex PCR. The sample includes over 85,000 clones, about four fifths of them seen just once. The sequencing input was peripheral blood. These receptors all come from a man between 65 and 79 years old with acute or convalescent COVID-19. The CDR3 runs from the conserved cysteine through the conserved F or W. A D gene is named only where the DNA matches it firmly. The size entry is marked missing in some rows and otherwise reads once, few, many or a size class.

D,J,length,V,size,CDR3,DNA
.,TRBJ1-3,16,TRBV28,.,CASRSELFGAGNTIYF,TGTGCCAGCAGGTCAGAGTTATTCGGAGCTGGAAACACCATATATTTT
.,TRBJ1-2,15,TRBV28,.,CASSRPATGRDGYTF,TGTGCCAGCAGCAGGCCGGCGACAGGACGGGATGGCTACACCTTC
TRBD1,TRBJ1-1,14,TRBV9,once,CASSRDSIWTEAFF,TGTGCCAGCAGCCGGGACAGTATTTGGACTGAAGCTTTCTTT
.,TRBJ2-1,13,TRBV19,.,CASSSNRHNEQFF,TGTGCCAGTAGTTCTAACAGGCACAATGAGCAGTTCTTC
TRBD2,TRBJ2-1,16,TRBV30,once,CASRETSGNPYNEQFF,TGTGCCTCCAGGGAGACTAGCGGGAACCCCTACAATGAGCAGTTCTTC
TRBD2,TRBJ2-1,18,TRBV14,.,CASSQVGQREAIYNEQFF,TGTGCCAGCAGCCAAGTGGGCCAGCGGGAGGCCATTTACAATGAGCAGTTCTTC
TRBD1,TRBJ2-1,13,TRBV5-1,.,CASSPDQTGEEFF,TGCGCCAGCAGCCCCGACCAGACAGGGGAGGAGTTCTTC
TRBD1,TRBJ2-3,16,TRBV28,.,CASSFWRTGGTDTQYF,TGTGCCAGCAGTTTTTGGCGGACAGGGGGCACAGATACGCAGTATTTT
.,TRBJ2-2,11,TRBV28,once,CASRRSGELFF,TGTGCCAGCCGTAGATCCGGGGAGCTGTTTTTT
TRBD2,TRBJ2-1,13,TRBV29-1,.,CSVTSGSADEQFF,TGCAGCGTCACTAGCGGGAGTGCCGATGAGCAGTTCTTC
TRBD1,TRBJ1-3,14,TRBV28,.,CASSLGTVGNTIYF,TGTGCCAGCAGTTTGGGGACAGTCGGAAACACCATATATTTT
TRBD1,TRBJ1-6,15,TRBV2,.,CASSENRGDNSPLHF,TGTGCCAGCAGTGAAAACAGGGGGGACAATTCACCCCTCCACTTT
.,TRBJ2-2,16,TRBV6-5,.,CASSYSFLANTGELFF,TGTGCCAGCAGTTACTCGTTTCTTGCGAACACCGGGGAGCTGTTTTTT
TRBD2,TRBJ2-1,17,TRBV5-1,.,CASSSLLSGRPYNEQFF,TGCGCCAGCAGCTCCCTCCTTAGCGGGAGGCCTTACAATGAGCAGTTCTTC
TRBD2,TRBJ2-7,15,TRBV7-9,few,CASSFGAGVFDEQYF,TGTGCCAGCAGCTTTGGGGCGGGAGTATTCGACGAGCAGTACTTC
.,TRBJ1-4,12,TRBV30,.,CAWSFQGEKLFF,TGTGCCTGGAGTTTCCAGGGAGAAAAACTGTTTTTT
TRBD1,TRBJ2-5,15,TRBV2,.,CASNLDRAKGETQYF,TGTGCCAGCAACTTAGACAGGGCTAAAGGAGAGACCCAGTACTTC
TRBD1,TRBJ1-1,18,TRBV28,.,CASSRLSRGPRWNTEAFF,TGTGCCAGCAGCCGATTGTCCAGGGGGCCTCGTTGGAACACTGAAGCTTTCTTT